This T cell receptor (beta chain) was retrieved from a study of CD8+CD57+ T cells in acquired aplastic anemia. Study-level information: Yields of DNA that came from sorted CD4+ and CD8+ cells averaged approximately 3.2 ug.

Study-level findings and limits: Comparison of patients with controls identified about 27 shared CD8+ CDR3 sequences.

Patients who underwent sequencing had shown CD8+CD57+ cell expansion by flow cytometry. Patients were therapy-naive when their blood was sampled. The template used for profiling TCR beta VDJ and CDR3 was genomic DNA. A single record per CDR3 protein comes from TCRdb applying MiXCR to the reads. The table lists 75,000 to 80,000 distinct CDR3 sequences, 55% to 75% of them singletons, with 70% to 90% in the top ten. Comments on this clonotype: Antigen specificity is unknown.

The germline V gene encodes CDR1 SGHTA and CDR2 FQGNSA. There are 14 residues in the CDR3. V was trimmed by 6 bases and J by 1 base, leaving 10 bases between them. The rearrangement uses TRBV7-2 and TRBJ2-1; D remains ambiguous. This TCR derives from a human donor with aplastic anemia. The sequencing sample was made of sorted CD4+, CD8+, or CD8+CD57+ T cells (not recorded which) from PBMCs. CDR3 protein: CASSLSSSYNEQFF. The CDR3 DNA reads as TGTGCCAGCAGTTTATCCTCTTCCTACAATGAGCAGTTCTTC.